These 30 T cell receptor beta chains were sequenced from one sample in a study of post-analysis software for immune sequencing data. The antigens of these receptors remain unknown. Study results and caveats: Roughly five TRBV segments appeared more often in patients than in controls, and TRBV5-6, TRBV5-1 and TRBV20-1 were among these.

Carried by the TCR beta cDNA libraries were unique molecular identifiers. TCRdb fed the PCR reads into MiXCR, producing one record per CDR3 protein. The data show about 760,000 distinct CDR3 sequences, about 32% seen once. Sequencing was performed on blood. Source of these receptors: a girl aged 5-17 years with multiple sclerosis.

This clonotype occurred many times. In nucleotides, the CDR3 is TGCAGTGCTAAAGGGACTGCTTACAATGAGCAGTTCTTC. Protein product: CSAKGTAYNEQFF. The V gene is TRBV20-1, the J gene TRBJ2-1, with TRBD2 as a possible D gene (6 bases). Between the trimmed V and J ends, which lost 4 bases and 4 bases, there was a span of 11 bases. Germline V CDR1 and CDR2: DFQATT, SNEGSKA (reference sequence). The CDR3 sequence is 13 residues long.

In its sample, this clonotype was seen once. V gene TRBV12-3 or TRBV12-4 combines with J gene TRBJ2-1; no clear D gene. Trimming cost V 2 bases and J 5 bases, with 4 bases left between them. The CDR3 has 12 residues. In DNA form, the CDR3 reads TGTGCCAGCAGTTTACCAGACAATGAGCAGTTCTTC. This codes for CASSLPDNEQFF.

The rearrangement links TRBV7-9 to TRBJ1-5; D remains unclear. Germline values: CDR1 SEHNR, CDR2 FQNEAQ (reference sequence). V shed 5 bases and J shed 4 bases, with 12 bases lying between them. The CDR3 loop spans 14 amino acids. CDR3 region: CASSSFFGNQPQHF. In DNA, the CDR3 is TGTGCCAGCAGCAGCTTTTTTGGGAATCAGCCCCAGCATTTT.

CDR3 protein: CSARDRRAYNEQFF. DNA for the CDR3: TGCAGTGCTAGGGACAGGCGGGCCTACAATGAGCAGTTCTTC. The V gene is TRBV20-1, the J gene TRBJ2-1, with 7 bases aligning to TRBD1. Trimming at V came to 3 bases and at J to 2 bases, leaving 4 bases not matched to a gene. The CDR3 length is 14 residues. The germline V gene encodes CDR1 DFQATT and CDR2 SNEGSKA (reference sequence).

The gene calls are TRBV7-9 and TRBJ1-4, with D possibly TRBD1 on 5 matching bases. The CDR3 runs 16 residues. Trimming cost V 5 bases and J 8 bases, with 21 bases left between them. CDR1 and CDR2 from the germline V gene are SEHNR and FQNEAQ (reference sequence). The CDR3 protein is CASSDLTGTAQEKLFF. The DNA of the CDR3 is TGTGCCAGCAGCGACCTCACCGGGACGGCCCAAGAAAAACTGTTTTTT.

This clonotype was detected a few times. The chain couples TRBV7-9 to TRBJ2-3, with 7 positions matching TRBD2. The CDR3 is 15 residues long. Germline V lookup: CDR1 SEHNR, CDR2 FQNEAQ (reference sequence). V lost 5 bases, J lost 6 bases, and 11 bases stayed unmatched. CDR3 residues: CASSEPASGADTQYF. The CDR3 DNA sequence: TGTGCCAGCAGCGAACCGGCTAGCGGTGCCGATACGCAGTATTTT.

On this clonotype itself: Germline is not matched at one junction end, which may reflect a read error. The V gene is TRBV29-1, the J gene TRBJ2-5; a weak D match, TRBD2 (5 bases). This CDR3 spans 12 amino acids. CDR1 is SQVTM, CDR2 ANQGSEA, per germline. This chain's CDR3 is CGVEGSGETQYF. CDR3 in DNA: TGCGGCGTTGAAGGGAGTGGGGAGACCCAGTACTTC.

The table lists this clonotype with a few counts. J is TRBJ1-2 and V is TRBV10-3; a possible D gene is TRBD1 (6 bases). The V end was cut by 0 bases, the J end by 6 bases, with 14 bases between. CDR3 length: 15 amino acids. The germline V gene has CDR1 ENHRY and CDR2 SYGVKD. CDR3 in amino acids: CAISESRGATDGYTF. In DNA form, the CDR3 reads TGTGCCATCAGTGAGTCTAGGGGGGCCACAGATGGCTACACCTTC.

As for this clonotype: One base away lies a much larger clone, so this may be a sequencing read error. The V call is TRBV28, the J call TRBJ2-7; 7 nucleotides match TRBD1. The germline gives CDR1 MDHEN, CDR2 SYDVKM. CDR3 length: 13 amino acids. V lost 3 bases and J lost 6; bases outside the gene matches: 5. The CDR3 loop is CASSFVGGSEQYF. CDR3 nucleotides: TGTGCCAGCAGTTTTGTAGGGGGCTCCGAGCAGTACTTC. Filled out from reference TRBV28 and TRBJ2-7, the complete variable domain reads DVKVTQSSRYLVKRTGEKVFLECVQDMDHENMFWYRQDPGLGLRLIYFSYDVKMKEKGDIPEGYSVSREKKERFSLILESASTNQTSMYLCASSFVGGSEQYFGPGTRLTVT.

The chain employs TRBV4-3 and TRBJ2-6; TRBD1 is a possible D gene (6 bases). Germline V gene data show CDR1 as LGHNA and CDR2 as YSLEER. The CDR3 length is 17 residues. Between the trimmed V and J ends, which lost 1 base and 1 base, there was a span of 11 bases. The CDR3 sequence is CASSQGTGPSGANVLTF. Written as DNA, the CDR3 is TGCGCCAGCAGCCAAGGTACAGGGCCGTCTGGGGCCAACGTCCTGACTTTC.

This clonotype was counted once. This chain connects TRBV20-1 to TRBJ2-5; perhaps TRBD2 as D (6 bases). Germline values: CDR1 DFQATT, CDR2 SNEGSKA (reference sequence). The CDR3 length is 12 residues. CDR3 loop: CSGEDFQETQYF. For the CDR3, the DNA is TGCAGCGGGGAGGACTTCCAAGAGACCCAGTACTTC.

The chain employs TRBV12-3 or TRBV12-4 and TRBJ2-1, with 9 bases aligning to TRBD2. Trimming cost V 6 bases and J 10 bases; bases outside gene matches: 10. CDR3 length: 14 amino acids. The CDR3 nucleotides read TGTGCCAGCAGGAAAGCGGGAGGTACTAACGAGCAGTTCTTC. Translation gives CASRKAGGTNEQFF.

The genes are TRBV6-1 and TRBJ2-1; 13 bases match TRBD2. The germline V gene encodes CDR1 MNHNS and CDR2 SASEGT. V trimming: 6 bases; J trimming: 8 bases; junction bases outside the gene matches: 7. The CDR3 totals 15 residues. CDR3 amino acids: CASRRTSGGFDEQFF. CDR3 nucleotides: TGTGCCAGCAGGAGGACTAGCGGGGGTTTCGATGAGCAGTTCTTC.

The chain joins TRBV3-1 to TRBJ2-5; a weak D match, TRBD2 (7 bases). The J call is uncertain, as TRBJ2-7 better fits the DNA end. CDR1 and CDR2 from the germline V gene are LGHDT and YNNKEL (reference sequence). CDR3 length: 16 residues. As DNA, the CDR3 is TGTGCCAGCAGCCAAGCTCCCGGGGGGCCTTCCTACGAGCAGTACTTC. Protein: CASSQAPGGPSYEQYF.

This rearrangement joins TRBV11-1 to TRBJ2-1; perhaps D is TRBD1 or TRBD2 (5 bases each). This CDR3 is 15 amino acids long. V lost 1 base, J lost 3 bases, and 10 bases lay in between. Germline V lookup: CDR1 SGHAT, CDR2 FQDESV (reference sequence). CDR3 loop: CASSLGGPVYNEQFF. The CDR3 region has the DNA TGTGCCAGCAGCTTAGGGGGACCGGTCTACAATGAGCAGTTCTTC. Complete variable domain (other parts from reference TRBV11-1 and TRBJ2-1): EAEVAQSPRYKITEKSQAVAFWCDPISGHATLYWYRQILGQGPELLVQFQDESVVDDSQLPKDRFSAERLKGVDSTLKIQPAELGDSAMYLCASSLGGPVYNEQFFGPGTRLTVL.

CDR3: CASIRLGTKWNTEAFF. CDR3 bases: TGTGCCAGCATAAGGTTGGGCACGAAGTGGAACACTGAAGCTTTCTTT. The chain joins TRBV12-3 or TRBV12-4 to TRBJ1-1; D is uncertain. The CDR3 has 16 amino acids. V was shortened by 7 bases and J by 1 base, with 19 bases between the two germline ends.

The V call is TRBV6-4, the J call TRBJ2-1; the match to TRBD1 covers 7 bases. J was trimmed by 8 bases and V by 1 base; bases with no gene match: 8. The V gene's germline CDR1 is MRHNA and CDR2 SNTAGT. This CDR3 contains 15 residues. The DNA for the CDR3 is TGTGCCAGCAGTGACTTATACAGACAGGGCGATGAGCAGTTCTTC. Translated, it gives CASSDLYRQGDEQFF.

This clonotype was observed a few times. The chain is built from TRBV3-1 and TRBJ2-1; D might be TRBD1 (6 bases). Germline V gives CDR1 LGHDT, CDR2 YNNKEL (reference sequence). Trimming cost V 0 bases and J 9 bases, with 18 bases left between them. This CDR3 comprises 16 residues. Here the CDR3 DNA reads TGTGCCAGCAGCCAAGAGTCGGGGACACCCAGAGGTGAGCAGTTCTTC. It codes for CASSQESGTPRGEQFF.

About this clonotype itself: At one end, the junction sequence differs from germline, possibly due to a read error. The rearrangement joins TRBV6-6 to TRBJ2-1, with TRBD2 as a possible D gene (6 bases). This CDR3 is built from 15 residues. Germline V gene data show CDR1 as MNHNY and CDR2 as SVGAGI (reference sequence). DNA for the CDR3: TGTGTCAGCAAATTTGGGCGGGATCCGGCCTATGAGCAGTTCTTC. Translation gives CVSKFGRDPAYEQFF.

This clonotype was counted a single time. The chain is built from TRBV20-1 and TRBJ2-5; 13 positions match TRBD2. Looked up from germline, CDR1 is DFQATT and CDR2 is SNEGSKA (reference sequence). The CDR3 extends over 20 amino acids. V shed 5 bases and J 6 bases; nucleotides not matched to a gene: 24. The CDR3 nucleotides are TGCAGTGCTCCCGACCAAACCGGGACTAGCGGGGCAGCCGGCGTTCAGACCCAGTACTTC. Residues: CSAPDQTGTSGAAGVQTQYF.

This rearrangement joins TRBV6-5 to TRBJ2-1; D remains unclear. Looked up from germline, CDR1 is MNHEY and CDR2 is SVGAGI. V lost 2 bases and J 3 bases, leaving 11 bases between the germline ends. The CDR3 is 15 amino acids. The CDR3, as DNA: TGTGCCAGCAGTTACGGGTGGGCTGGCTACAATGAGCAGTTCTTC. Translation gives CASSYGWAGYNEQFF.

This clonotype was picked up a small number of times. The CDR3 bases are TGCAGTGCTAGTCGGGCAGCTAACTATGGCTACACCTTC. This gives the protein CSASRAANYGYTF. The chain combines TRBV20-1 with TRBJ1-2; D is uncertain. Germline CDR1 reads DFQATT; CDR2 reads SNEGSKA (reference sequence). This CDR3 is built from 13 residues. The V gene lost 3 bases and the J gene lost 0 bases, with 8 bases spanning the gap.

CDR3 protein: CASSDRSEGNEQFF. The CDR3 coding sequence is TGTGCCAGCAGCGACCGATCGGAGGGGAATGAGCAGTTCTTC. This chain uses TRBV7-9 with TRBJ2-1; maybe TRBD2 (6 bases). The CDR3 has 14 residues. V gave up 5 bases and J gave up 7 bases, with 15 bases separating them. Germline V gene lookup returns CDR1 SEHNR and CDR2 FQNEAQ (reference sequence).

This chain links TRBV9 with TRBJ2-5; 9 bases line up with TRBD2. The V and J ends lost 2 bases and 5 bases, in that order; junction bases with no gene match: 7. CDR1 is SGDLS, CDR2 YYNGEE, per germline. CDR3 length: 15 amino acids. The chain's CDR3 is CASSVVAGERETQYF. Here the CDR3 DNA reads TGTGCCAGCAGCGTGGTAGCGGGAGAGCGGGAGACCCAGTACTTC.

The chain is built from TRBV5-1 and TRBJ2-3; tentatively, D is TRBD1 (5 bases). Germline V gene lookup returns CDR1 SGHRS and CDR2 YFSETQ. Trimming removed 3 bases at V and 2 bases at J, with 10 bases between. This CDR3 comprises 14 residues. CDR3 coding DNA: TGCGCCAGCAGCTGGAAAGGGGACACAGATACGCAGTATTTT. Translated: CASSWKGDTDTQYF.

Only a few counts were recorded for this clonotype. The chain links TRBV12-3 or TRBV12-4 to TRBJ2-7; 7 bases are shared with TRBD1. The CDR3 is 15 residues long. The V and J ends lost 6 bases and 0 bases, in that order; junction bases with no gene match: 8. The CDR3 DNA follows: TGTGCCAGCAGGCCTAACAGGGGAAGCTCCTACGAGCAGTACTTC. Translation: CASRPNRGSSYEQYF.

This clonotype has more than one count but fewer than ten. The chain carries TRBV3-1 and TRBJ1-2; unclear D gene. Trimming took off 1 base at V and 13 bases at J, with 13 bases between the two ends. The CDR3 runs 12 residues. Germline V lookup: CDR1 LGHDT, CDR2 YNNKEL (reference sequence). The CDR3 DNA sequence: TGTGCCAGCAGCCAAGTGAGGTTTGGGTTCACCTTC. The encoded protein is CASSQVRFGFTF.

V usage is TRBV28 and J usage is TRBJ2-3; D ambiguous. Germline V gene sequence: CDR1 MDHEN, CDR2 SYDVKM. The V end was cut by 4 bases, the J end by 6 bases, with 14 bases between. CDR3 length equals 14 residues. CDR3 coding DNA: TGTGCCAGCAGTTCTGAGACACCACGGGATACGCAGTATTTT. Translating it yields CASSSETPRDTQYF.

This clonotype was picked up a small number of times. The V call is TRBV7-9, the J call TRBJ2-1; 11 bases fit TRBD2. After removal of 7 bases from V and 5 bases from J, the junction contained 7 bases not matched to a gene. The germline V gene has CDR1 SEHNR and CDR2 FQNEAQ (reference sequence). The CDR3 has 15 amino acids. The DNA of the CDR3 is TGTGCCAGCACCTACCTAGCGGGAGGTGACAATGAGCAGTTCTTC. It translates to CASTYLAGGDNEQFF.

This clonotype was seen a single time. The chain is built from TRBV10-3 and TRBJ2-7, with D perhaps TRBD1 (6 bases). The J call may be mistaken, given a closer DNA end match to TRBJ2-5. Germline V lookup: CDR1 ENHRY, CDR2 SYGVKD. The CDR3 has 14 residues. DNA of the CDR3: TGTGCCATCAGTGGGGCCACAGGGATGGAGACCCAGTACTTC. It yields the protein CAISGATGMETQYF.